The 8 T cell receptor beta chains given below trace back to one sample, sequenced in a study of spatial heterogeneity in lung cancer. Study-level points and caveats: Tumoral mutation counts were tracked by counts of expanded intratumoral alpha and beta TCRs.

TCRdb re-derived calls from the 5' RACE reads in MiXCR, one entry per CDR3 protein. Among fewer than 10,000 distinct CDR3 sequences listed, 5% were seen once. Noted time point: sample taken at primary tumor resection. Their specific antigens are unknown. Sample: lung tumor tissue, taken at surgery. The source is a female donor with early-stage non-small cell lung cancer.

Notes on this clonotype: Possible read error: a much larger clone is one base away. The rearrangement joins TRBV20-1 to TRBJ2-1; 7 bases line up with TRBD2. CDR1 is DFQATT, CDR2 SNEGSKA, per germline (reference sequence). After removal of 0 bases from V and 7 bases from J, the junction contained 9 bases not matched to a gene. The CDR3 covers 15 residues. As DNA, the CDR3 is TGCAGTGCTAGAGATAGCGCACCAGCGGGGAATGAGCAGTTCTTC. Its translation is CSARDSAPAGNEQFF.

The chain carries TRBV5-4 and TRBJ2-7, with TRBD2 as a possible D gene (6 bases). CDR1 is SGHNT and CDR2 is YYREEE in the germline V gene (reference sequence). CDR3 length: 14 amino acids. Trimming removed 4 bases at V and 5 bases at J, with 16 bases between. Here the CDR3 reads CASSLPSGEDEQYF. The CDR3 DNA follows: TGTGCCAGCAGCCTCCCATCGGGGGAGGACGAGCAGTACTTC.

The rearrangement joins TRBV3-1 to TRBJ2-7; D gene uncertain. The CDR3 length is 15 residues. Trimming pared 4 bases from V and 4 bases from J, leaving 17 bases between. CDR1 and CDR2 (germline): LGHDT, YNNKEL (reference sequence). In nucleotides, the CDR3 is TGTGCCAGCAGCCCGGGCAATGGAATCCGGTACGAGCAGTACTTC. Amino acid sequence: CASSPGNGIRYEQYF.

At least ten counts were recorded for this clonotype. The V gene is TRBV30, the J gene TRBJ2-3, with D tentatively TRBD1 or TRBD2 (6 bases each). Germline V lookup: CDR1 GTSNPN, CDR2 SVGIG (reference sequence). CDR3 length: 13 residues. V was cut by 5 bases and J by 2 bases, with 11 bases left in between. CDR3 sequence reads: CAWGRGLTDTQYF. CDR3 bases: TGTGCCTGGGGACGGGGGCTCACAGATACGCAGTATTTT.

This clonotype rates as large. This chain connects TRBV5-1 to TRBJ2-7; unclear D gene. Germline loops: CDR1 SGHRS, CDR2 YFSETQ. Between the trimmed V and J ends, which lost 1 base and 3 bases, there was a span of 11 bases. This CDR3 region has 14 residues. CDR3 sequence: CASSLNPDSYEQYF. The DNA of the CDR3 is TGCGCCAGCAGCTTGAATCCGGATAGCTACGAGCAGTACTTC.

This clonotype has at least ten counts. The chain uses TRBV28 and TRBJ1-1; 10 nucleotides align to TRBD1. V shed 11 bases and J 0 bases; nucleotides not matched to a gene: 3. There are 13 residues in the CDR3. Germline V CDR1 and CDR2: MDHEN, SYDVKM. The CDR3 DNA reads TGTGCCGGGACAGGGGCCATGAACACTGAAGCTTTCTTT. Residues: CAGTGAMNTEAFF.

The chain links TRBV6-2 or TRBV6-3 to TRBJ1-1; TRBD1 might be the D (5 bases). V lost 2 bases, J lost 11 bases, and 15 bases lay in between. Germline V gives CDR1 MNHEY, CDR2 SVGEGT. The CDR3 spans 13 residues. The CDR3 is CASSYGGAGEAFF. CDR3 nucleotides: TGTGCCAGCAGTTACGGTGGGGCAGGCGAGGCTTTCTTT.

This clonotype came up many times. CDR3 DNA: TGCGCCAGCGGCCGGGACCAAAACAATGAGCAGTTCTTC. It specifies CASGRDQNNEQFF. The chain carries TRBV5-1 and TRBJ2-1, with D perhaps assigned TRBD1 or TRBD2 (5 bases each). Per the germline V gene, CDR1 is SGHRS and CDR2 is YFSETQ. The V end lost 7 bases, the J end lost 5 bases, and 13 bases lay between the germline ends. The CDR3 has 13 residues.